This paragraph reports one T cell receptor (beta chain). The data were obtained in a study of cytomegalovirus exposure and HLA in healthy donors. Study-wide background: There were about 86 million unique TCRs (from HLA-typed donors) in an early data release.

PCR amplification relied on 60 Vbeta primers (plus 13 Jbeta primers). Assay: immunoSEQ multiplex PCR; the TCRdb copy retains only in-frame clones and omits some. The sample consists of about 200,000 clones, more than 80% of them appearing once. After removal of 3 bases from V and 6 bases from J, the junction contained 6 bases not matched to a gene. This CDR3 contains 14 residues. Germline V gene data show CDR1 as SEHNR and CDR2 as FQNEAQ (reference sequence). This chain uses TRBV7-9 with TRBJ1-2; TRBD1 aligns across 8 bases. This sequence originates from a young man in good health and CMV-seronegative. Sequencing used PBMCs. CDR3 DNA sequence: TGTGCCAGCAGCTTGAGGCAGGGGGCGGATGGCTACACCTTC. Translation: CASSLRQGADGYTF.